These T cell receptor beta chains were read from a single sample in a study of control samples from healthy donors and cancer patients. The assay was immunoSEQ multiplex PCR, and TCRdb's table has in-frame clones only and misses some. The sample consists of nearly 200,000 clones, about 89% of them appearing once. Source material: blood. The receptor set was obtained from a man aged 30 to 45 in good health. The CDR3 runs from the conserved cysteine through the conserved F or W. The D gene is left open where the match is weak. Rows may omit the clone size; those that give it use once, few, many or a size class.

v_call	j_call	clone_size	d_call	cdr3_nt	cdr3_aa
TRBV15	TRBJ1-4	-	TRBD1	TGTGCCACCAGCAGAGATGGGGGACAGGGGAATGAAAAACTGTTTTTT	CATSRDGGQGNEKLFF
TRBV5-1	TRBJ1-4	-	-	TGCGCCTCCACTGACAGTGCAACTAATGAAAAACTGTTTTTT	CASTDSATNEKLFF
TRBV15	TRBJ2-1	-	TRBD2	TGTGCCACCAGCAGAGATGAGGGCGGGGGGGCCAATGAGCAGTTCTTC	CATSRDEGGGANEQFF
TRBV5-1	TRBJ1-1	-	TRBD1	TGCGCCAGCAGCTTGGCCACCACAGGGGATAGGGGCACTGAAGCTTTCTTT	CASSLATTGDRGTEAFF
TRBV20-1	TRBJ2-1	-	-	TGCAGTGCTAGAAGTTCGGGCGAGCAGTTCTTC	CSARSSGEQFF
TRBV7-9	TRBJ2-7	-	TRBD2	TGTGCCAGCAGCCGCGGGGGAGGCGAGCAGTACTTC	CASSRGGGEQYF
TRBV11-2	TRBJ2-2	-	-	TGTGCCAGCAGCTTACGACAGGCTGCCGGGGAGCTGTTTTTT	CASSLRQAAGELFF
TRBV5-4	TRBJ1-1	-	-	TGTGCCAGCAGCTTGGACAGACAATTGAACACTGAAGCTTTCTTT	CASSLDRQLNTEAFF
TRBV10-1	TRBJ2-7	-	-	TGCGCCAGCAGTGAGGGTCCAGGCGACTACGAGCAGTACTTC	CASSEGPGDYEQYF
TRBV18	TRBJ1-5	-	-	TGTGCCAGCTCACCAGGTTACAGGAATGTCCAGAATCAGCCCCAGCATTTT	CASSPGYRNVQNQPQHF
TRBV19	TRBJ1-1	many	-	TGTGCCAGTAGTATTAACAGTTACACTGAAGCTTTCTTT	CASSINSYTEAFF
TRBV7-8	TRBJ1-1	-	-	TGTGCCACTCTACAGCGTGAAGGACGCACTGAAGCTTTCTTT	CATLQREGRTEAFF
TRBV30	TRBJ2-6	-	-	TGTGCCTGGGGGAACGAGGGGCCTGGGGCCAACGTCCTGACTTTC	CAWGNEGPGANVLTF
TRBV11-2	TRBJ2-2	-	-	TGTGCCAGCCTAGGCGGACAACGGTCCGGGGAGCTGTTTTTT	CASLGGQRSGELFF
TRBV12-3/TRBV12-4	TRBJ2-1	once	TRBD1	TGTGCCAGCAGTCCGACAGGGGACGGTGAGCAGTTCTTC	CASSPTGDGEQFF
TRBV7-2	TRBJ2-3	-	-	TGTGCCAGCAGCTTGGGACAACCCACAGATACGCAGTATTTT	CASSLGQPTDTQYF
TRBV5-5	TRBJ2-1	-	-	TGTGCCAGCAGCTTAATCTTGGACAATGAGCAGTTCTTC	CASSLILDNEQFF
TRBV5-1	TRBJ2-6	-	TRBD1	TGCGCCAGCAGCCCGGGACAGGGGGCTAGTGGGGCCAACGTCCTGACTTTC	CASSPGQGASGANVLTF
TRBV30	TRBJ1-4	-	TRBD1	TGTGCCTGGAGTATCCCCGGGACAGGGGACGAAAAACTGTTTTTT	CAWSIPGTGDEKLFF
TRBV5-1	TRBJ1-2	few	-	TGCGCCAGCAGCTTAAGCGCCCGGGACGCGGGTAGAGGAGGGCTCGCCTTC	CASSLSARDAGRGGLAF
TRBV29-1	TRBJ1-1	-	TRBD1	TGCAGCGTTCGGACAGGGGGCAGCGGTGAAGCTTTCTTT	CSVRTGGSGEAFF
TRBV2	TRBJ2-7	-	-	TGTGCCAGCAGTGAACTTCTTCTCATCACGTGGCAGAGCACCTACGAGCAGTACTTC	CASSELLLITWQSTYEQYF
TRBV2	TRBJ1-1	-	TRBD1	TGTGCCAGCAGTACAGGGGGCGGTGAAGCTTTCTTT	CASSTGGGEAFF
TRBV10-2	TRBJ1-2	-	-	TGCGCCAGCTCACAGGGCCCTAACTATGGCTACACCTTC	CASSQGPNYGYTF
TRBV5-1	TRBJ2-4	-	TRBD1	TGCGCCAGCAGCCACAGGGGAGCCAAAAACATTCAGTACTTC	CASSHRGAKNIQYF
TRBV6-5	TRBJ2-7	-	-	TGTGCCAGCTGGGAGAGGGGGAGCTCCTACGAGCAGTACTTC	CASWERGSSYEQYF
TRBV12-3/TRBV12-4	TRBJ2-3	-	TRBD1	TGTGCCAGCAGGACAGGGGCGGTAGATACGCAGTATTTT	CASRTGAVDTQYF
TRBV28	TRBJ2-7	-	-	TGTGCCAGCAGCCTCAGGAGGGTATCCCTCGAGCAGTACTTC	CASSLRRVSLEQYF
TRBV3-1/TRBV3-2	TRBJ1-2	-	TRBD1	TGTGCCAGCAGCTTCCGGGACAGGGAGAACTATGGCTACACCTTC	CASSFRDRENYGYTF
TRBV2	TRBJ2-3	-	TRBD2	TGTGCCAGCAGTGAGGAACTAGCGGGGGGCCTCTCTCGCACAGATACGCAGTATTTT	CASSEELAGGLSRTDTQYF
TRBV28	TRBJ2-3	-	TRBD2	TGTGCCAGCAGTTTACCCCTGCGGGGCGGGGGGGCGAGAGGGAACACAGATACGCAGTATTTT	CASSLPLRGGGARGNTDTQYF
TRBV7-8	TRBJ2-7	-	-	TGTGCCAGCAGCTTAGCCGGAACGGGGAAGGTCGAGCAGTACTTC	CASSLAGTGKVEQYF
TRBV30	TRBJ2-5	-	-	TGTGCCTGGAGTGTAGACCTGATTTCTGAGACCCAGTACTTC	CAWSVDLISETQYF